The entry below gives a single T cell receptor (beta chain) sequence along with its context. Its antigen is still unknown. The entry originates in a study of cytomegalovirus exposure and HLA in healthy donors. Study-level points and caveats: The authors confirmed in vitro that a few CMV-associated chains were specific for CMV antigens. Most observed TCR sequences were rare, whereas some public TCRs were detected in many donors. Cytomegalovirus association was assigned to 170 or so TCR beta chains.

It was the approximately 130-subject validation cohort, separate from the approximately 700-subject first cohort, to which the donors belonged. The assay was immunoSEQ multiplex PCR, and TCRdb's table has in-frame clones only and misses some. The sample yields 200,000 to 250,000 clones, less than 90% seen once. This CDR3 is built from 16 residues. CDR1 is SGHVS and CDR2 is FQNEAQ in the germline V gene. The V segment lost 4 bases and the J segment 0 bases; nucleotides outside the gene matches: 4. The TCR was taken from a woman aged 18 to 35 in good health and CMV-seronegative. The chain combines TRBV7-8 with TRBJ2-1; the match to TRBD2 covers 9 bases. Sequenced: PBMCs. The CDR3 DNA follows: TGTGCCAGCAGCTCCCAAGCGGGGGGCTCCTACAATGAGCAGTTCTTC. This gives the protein CASSSQAGGSYNEQFF. The full variable domain, rest sourced from reference TRBV7-8 and TRBJ2-1, is GAGVSQSPRYKVAKRGQDVALRCDPISGHVSLFWYQQALGQGPEFLTYFQNEAQLDKSGLPSDRFFAERPEGSVSTLKIQRTQQEDSAVYLCASSSQAGGSYNEQFFGPGTRLTVL.